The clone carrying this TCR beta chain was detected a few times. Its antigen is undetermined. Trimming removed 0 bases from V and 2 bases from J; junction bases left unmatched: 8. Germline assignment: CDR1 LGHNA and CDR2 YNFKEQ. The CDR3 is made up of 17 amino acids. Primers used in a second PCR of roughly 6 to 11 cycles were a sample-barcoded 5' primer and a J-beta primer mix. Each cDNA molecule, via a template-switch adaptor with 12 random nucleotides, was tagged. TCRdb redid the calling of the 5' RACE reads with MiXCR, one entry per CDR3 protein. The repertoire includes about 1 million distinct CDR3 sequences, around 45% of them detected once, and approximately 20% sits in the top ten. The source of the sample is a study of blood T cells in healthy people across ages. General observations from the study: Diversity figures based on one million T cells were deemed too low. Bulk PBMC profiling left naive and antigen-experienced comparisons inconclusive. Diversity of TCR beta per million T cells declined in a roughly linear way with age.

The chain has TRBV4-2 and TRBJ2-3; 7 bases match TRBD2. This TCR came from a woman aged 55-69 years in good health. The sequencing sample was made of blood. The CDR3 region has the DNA TGTGCCAGCAGCCAAGATTACAGGCGGGAGAACACAGATACGCAGTATTTT. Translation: CASSQDYRRENTDTQYF.